The rows below give T cell receptor beta chains drawn from one sample of a study of identical twins. TCRdb re-called the 5' RACE reads through MiXCR, storing one row per CDR3 protein. Here the sample spans some 500,000 distinct CDR3 sequences, 14% being singletons. These data also formed part of another study, on yellow fever vaccine responses in identical twins.

The sequenced material came from CD4+ T cells sorted from blood. The origin of the receptors is a woman aged 18 to 35 in good health. The CDR3 runs from the conserved cysteine through the conserved F or W. A D gene is named only where the DNA matches it firmly. Only some rows state a clone size, as once, few, many or a class for expanded clones.

cdr3_aa cdr3_nt d_call clone_size j_call v_call
CASSLGTGGGSNQPQHF TGTGCCAGCAGCTTAGGGACAGGGGGCGGAAGCAATCAGCCCCAGCATTTT TRBD1 - TRBJ1-5 TRBV7-2
CASSLNRASFYGYTF TGTGCCAGCAGTTTGAACAGGGCCTCATTCTATGGCTACACCTTC - - TRBJ1-2 TRBV28
CASSLGGDGRQGAFF TGTGCCAGCAGTTTAGGCGGCGACGGAAGACAGGGAGCTTTCTTT TRBD1 few TRBJ1-1 TRBV12-3/TRBV12-4
CASRQVLNTGELFF TGTGCCAGCAGACAGGTGTTGAACACCGGGGAGCTGTTTTTT - few TRBJ2-2 TRBV6-1
CASSPGGRPIQETQYF TGTGCCAGCAGCCCGGGGGGGAGGCCTATCCAAGAGACCCAGTACTTC TRBD2 few TRBJ2-5 TRBV7-2
CASSQDGLVADTQYF TGTGCCAGCAGCCAAGATGGTCTAGTGGCAGATACGCAGTATTTT - few TRBJ2-3 TRBV3-1
CSVPGRLNQPQHF TGCAGTGTCCCGGGAAGGTTAAATCAGCCCCAGCATTTT - few TRBJ1-5 TRBV20-1
CSAGRTDTQYF TGCAGTGCTGGGCGCACAGATACGCAGTATTTT - few TRBJ2-3 TRBV20-1
CASSLGDAVNEKLFF TGTGCCAGCAGCTTAGGGGACGCAGTTAATGAAAAACTGTTTTTT - few TRBJ1-4 TRBV7-9
CSAREVGPTQYF TGCAGTGCTAGAGAGGTCGGACCGACGCAGTATTTT - - TRBJ2-3 TRBV20-1
CASSSQQGYEQYF TGTGCCAGCAGCTCCCAACAGGGCTACGAGCAGTACTTC - few TRBJ2-7 TRBV7-2
CASSYTIVTDYGYTF TGTGCCAGCAGTTACACCATAGTGACAGACTATGGCTACACCTTC - - TRBJ1-2 TRBV6-5
CASSQLEPYNEQFF TGCGCCAGCAGCCAGTTAGAACCCTACAATGAGCAGTTCTTC - - TRBJ2-1 TRBV4-1
CASSQLKGQGPYEQYF TGTGCCAGCAGCCAACTAAAAGGGCAGGGACCCTACGAGCAGTACTTC - few TRBJ2-7 TRBV3-1
CAIMSLAGVGEQYF TGTGCCATCATGTCACTAGCGGGGGTGGGGGAGCAGTACTTC TRBD2 few TRBJ2-7 TRBV10-3
CSARDSGGSEQYF TGCAGTGCTAGAGATTCGGGGGGAAGCGAGCAGTACTTC TRBD2 few TRBJ2-7 TRBV20-1
CASSGAGTGGYEQYF TGTGCCAGCAGCGGGGCCGGGACAGGCGGGTACGAGCAGTACTTC TRBD1 many TRBJ2-7 TRBV7-9
CASSFGQSSSYNSPLHF TGCGCCAGCAGCTTTGGACAGAGTTCCTCCTATAATTCACCCCTCCACTTT - few TRBJ1-6 TRBV5-1
CSARDAQGLNTEAFF TGCAGTGCTAGAGACGCACAGGGGCTGAACACTGAAGCTTTCTTT TRBD1 few TRBJ1-1 TRBV20-1
CASSPVRREGTDTQYF TGTGCCAGCAGCCCGGTTCGGCGGGAAGGCACAGATACGCAGTATTTT - few TRBJ2-3 TRBV5-6
CSARVAKTSGRSYNEQFF TGCAGTGCTAGAGTAGCTAAAACTAGCGGGAGGTCCTACAATGAGCAGTTCTTC TRBD2 - TRBJ2-1 TRBV20-1
CATSDSTSSYEQYF TGTGCCACCAGTGACTCGACTAGCTCCTACGAGCAGTACTTC - few TRBJ2-7 TRBV24-1
CASSLDGGGPYEQYF TGTGCCAGCAGCTTAGATGGCGGGGGCCCCTACGAGCAGTACTTC - - TRBJ2-7 TRBV7-2
CASSPPRLGGQETQYF TGTGCCAGTAGTCCCCCCCGTCTAGGGGGACAAGAGACCCAGTACTTC - - TRBJ2-5 TRBV19
CAIRSDGTDTQYF TGTGCCATCAGGTCCGATGGCACAGATACGCAGTATTTT - - TRBJ2-3 TRBV10-3
CAISEERNYGYTF TGTGCCATCAGTGAAGAACGAAACTATGGCTACACCTTC - - TRBJ1-2 TRBV10-3
CSAREGEIDGYTF TGCAGTGCTAGAGAGGGGGAAATCGATGGCTACACCTTC - - TRBJ1-2 TRBV20-1
CAISERGLAGDYNEQFF TGTGCCATCAGTGAGCGGGGACTAGCGGGAGACTACAATGAGCAGTTCTTC TRBD2 few TRBJ2-1 TRBV10-3
CASSSYHTGAYEQYF TGTGCCAGCAGTTCGTACCATACAGGGGCCTACGAGCAGTACTTC TRBD1 - TRBJ2-7 TRBV12-3/TRBV12-4
CASSLGWSTGELFF TGTGCCAGCAGCTTAGGGTGGTCCACCGGGGAGCTGTTTTTT - - TRBJ2-2 TRBV11-2
CASSLATQLNTGELFF TGTGCCAGCAGTTTAGCGACCCAACTGAACACCGGGGAGCTGTTTTTT - few TRBJ2-2 TRBV12-3/TRBV12-4
CASGGFLGDTQYF TGTGCCAGCGGCGGGTTCCTTGGAGATACGCAGTATTTT - - TRBJ2-3 TRBV6-6
CASSFTWAANTEAFF TGTGCCAGCAGCTTCACGTGGGCAGCGAACACTGAAGCTTTCTTT - few TRBJ1-1 TRBV7-9
CASSEQGASNEQFF TGCGCCAGCAGTGAACAGGGGGCCAGCAATGAGCAGTTCTTC TRBD1 many TRBJ2-1 TRBV10-1
CASSLEAAGYEQYF TGTGCCAGCAGCTTAGAGGCGGCGGGCTACGAGCAGTACTTC - - TRBJ2-7 TRBV7-2
CASSSSGGNSYEQYF TGTGCCAGCAGCTCCTCGGGGGGCAACTCCTACGAGCAGTACTTC - few TRBJ2-7 TRBV11-2
CASSLPSGANVLTF TGTGCCAGCAGCCTACCCTCTGGGGCCAACGTCCTGACTTTC - - TRBJ2-6 TRBV3-1
CSARDLERGGYTGELFF TGCAGTGCTAGAGATCTTGAGCGGGGGGGCTACACCGGGGAGCTGTTTTTT TRBD2 few TRBJ2-2 TRBV20-1
CSAGPDRGGRQYF TGCAGTGCTGGACCCGACAGGGGAGGGAGACAGTACTTC - few TRBJ2-4 TRBV20-1
CASSLSGTHTDTQYF TGTGCCAGCAGTTTGAGTGGGACCCACACAGATACGCAGTATTTT - - TRBJ2-3 TRBV12-3/TRBV12-4
CAISVEEGPRTQYF TGTGCCATCAGTGTAGAGGAGGGCCCGCGGACCCAGTACTTC - few TRBJ2-5 TRBV10-3
CASSHAIGQGGGYTF TGCGCCAGCAGCCACGCTATCGGACAGGGAGGTGGCTACACCTTC TRBD1 - TRBJ1-2 TRBV4-3
CASTVGGGNEQFF TGTGCCAGCACCGTAGGGGGGGGAAATGAGCAGTTCTTC - few TRBJ2-1 TRBV7-2
CASSKTETEQYF TGCGCCAGCAGCAAGACAGAGACCGAGCAGTACTTC - - TRBJ2-7 TRBV5-1
CASSPRLAGAGHYNEQFF TGTGCCAGCAGTCCTCGACTAGCGGGAGCGGGTCATTACAATGAGCAGTTCTTC TRBD2 few TRBJ2-1 TRBV11-2
CASSHSYEQYF TGTGCCAGCAGTCACTCCTACGAGCAGTACTTC - many TRBJ2-7 TRBV14
CATSDKRQGSEQYF TGTGCCACCAGTGACAAAAGACAGGGCAGTGAGCAGTACTTC TRBD1 - TRBJ2-7 TRBV24-1
CASSQVSDQYF TGTGCCAGCAGCCAAGTATCGGACCAGTACTTC - few TRBJ2-5 TRBV3-1
CASRPPGLAGGRLETQYF TGCGCCAGCAGACCTCCGGGACTAGCGGGGGGTCGTTTGGAGACCCAGTACTTC TRBD2 - TRBJ2-5 TRBV5-1
CASSSGLLAEQETQYF TGCGCCAGCAGCTCCGGTCTACTAGCGGAACAAGAGACCCAGTACTTC TRBD2 - TRBJ2-5 TRBV5-1
CASSQELRETQYF TGTGCCAGCAGCCAAGAATTAAGAGAGACCCAGTACTTC - - TRBJ2-5 TRBV14
CSVLSDRETQYF TGCAGTGTCCTATCGGACCGAGAGACCCAGTACTTC - - TRBJ2-5 TRBV20-1
CASSSPPAGGSNQPQHF TGTGCCAGCAGTTCCCCCCCGGCTGGGGGTAGCAATCAGCCCCAGCATTTT - - TRBJ1-5 TRBV28